This TCR beta chain derives from a study of CD8+CD57+ T cells in acquired aplastic anemia. Turning to the study itself: Sorting CD4+ and CD8+ cells gave DNA averaging about 3.1 ug.

The TCR beta profiling, which covered VDJ combination and CDR3 sequence, was carried out using genomic DNA as the template. TCRdb itself ran the reads through MiXCR, one entry per CDR3 protein. The profile shows about 58,000 distinct CDR3 sequences, roughly three fifths of them singletons. The study's findings and limits: Almost 30 sequences, all CD8+ CDR3, were shared between patients and controls.

A single count supports this clonotype. Its antigen is unidentified. With 5 bases removed from V and 0 bases from J, the gap between germline ends came to 18 bases. The CDR3 is made up of 17 amino acids. The germline gives CDR1 SGHAT, CDR2 FQDESV (reference sequence). In patients chosen for sequencing, flow cytometry had shown CD8+CD57+ cell expansion. The chain couples TRBV11-1 to TRBJ2-3, with D possibly being TRBD2 (5 bases). This TCR was sampled from a human donor with aplastic anemia. Material: sorted CD4+, CD8+, or CD8+CD57+ T cells (not recorded which) from PBMCs. The CDR3 DNA reads as TGTGCCAGCAGCCTAAAACCCTTCCGGGAAAGCACAGATACGCAGTATTTT. Its translation: CASSLKPFRESTDTQYF. Filled out from reference TRBV11-1 and TRBJ2-3, the complete variable domain reads EAEVAQSPRYKITEKSQAVAFWCDPISGHATLYWYRQILGQGPELLVQFQDESVVDDSQLPKDRFSAERLKGVDSTLKIQPAELGDSAMYLCASSLKPFRESTDTQYFGPGTRLTVL.